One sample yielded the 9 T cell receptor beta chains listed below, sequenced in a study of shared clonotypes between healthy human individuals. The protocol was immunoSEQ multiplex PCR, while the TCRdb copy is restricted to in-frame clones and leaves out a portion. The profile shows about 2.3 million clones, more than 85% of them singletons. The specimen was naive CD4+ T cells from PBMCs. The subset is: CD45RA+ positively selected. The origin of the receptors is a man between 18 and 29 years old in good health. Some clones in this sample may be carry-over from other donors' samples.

The CDR3 bases are TGTGCCAGCAGTCCGGGACAGGATAATCAGCCCCAGCATTTT. Translation gives CASSPGQDNQPQHF. The chain recombines TRBV6-5 with TRBJ1-5; TRBD1 matches 8 bases. The CDR3 has 14 amino acids. From germline, CDR1 is MNHEY and CDR2 SVGAGI. The V and J ends lost 5 bases and 4 bases, in that order; junction bases with no gene match: 4.

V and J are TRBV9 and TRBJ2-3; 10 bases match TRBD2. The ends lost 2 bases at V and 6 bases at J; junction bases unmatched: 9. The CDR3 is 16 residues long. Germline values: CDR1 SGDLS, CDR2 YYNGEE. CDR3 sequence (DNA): TGTGCCAGCAGCGTGACTAGCGGGCAAGGGGCCGATACGCAGTATTTT. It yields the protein CASSVTSGQGADTQYF.

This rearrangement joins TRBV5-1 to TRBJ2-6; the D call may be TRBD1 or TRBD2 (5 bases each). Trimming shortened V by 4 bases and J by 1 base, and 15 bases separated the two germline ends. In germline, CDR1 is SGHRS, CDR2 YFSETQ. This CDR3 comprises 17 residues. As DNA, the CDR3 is TGCGCCAGCAGCGGGTTCCGGGGCGGTTCTGGGGCCAACGTCCTGACTTTC. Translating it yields CASSGFRGGSGANVLTF.

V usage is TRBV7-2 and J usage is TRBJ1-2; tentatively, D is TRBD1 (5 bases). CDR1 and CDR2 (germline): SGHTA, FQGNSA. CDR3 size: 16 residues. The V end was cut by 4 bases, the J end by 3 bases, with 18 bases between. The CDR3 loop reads CASSSYHGGDDYGYTF. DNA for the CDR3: TGTGCCAGCAGCTCCTATCACGGCGGGGACGACTATGGCTACACCTTC.

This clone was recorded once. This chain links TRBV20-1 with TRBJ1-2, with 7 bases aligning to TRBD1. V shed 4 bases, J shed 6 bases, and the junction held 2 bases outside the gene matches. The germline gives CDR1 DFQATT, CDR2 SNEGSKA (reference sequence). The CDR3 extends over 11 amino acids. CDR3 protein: CSANRGNGYTF. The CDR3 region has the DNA TGCAGTGCTAACAGGGGCAATGGCTACACCTTC.

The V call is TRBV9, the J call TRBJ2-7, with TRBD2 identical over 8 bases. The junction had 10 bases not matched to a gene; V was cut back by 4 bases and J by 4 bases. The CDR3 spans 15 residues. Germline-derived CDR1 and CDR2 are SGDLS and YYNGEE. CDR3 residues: CASSHGRGLGYEQYF. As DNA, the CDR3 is TGTGCCAGCAGCCACGGGAGGGGGTTGGGATACGAGCAGTACTTC.

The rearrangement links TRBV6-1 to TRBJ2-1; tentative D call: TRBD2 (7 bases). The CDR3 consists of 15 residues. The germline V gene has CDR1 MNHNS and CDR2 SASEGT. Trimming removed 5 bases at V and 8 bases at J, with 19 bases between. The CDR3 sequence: CASSSRGAGAHEQFF. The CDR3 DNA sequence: TGTGCCAGCAGTTCCCGAGGGGCGGGGGCCCATGAGCAGTTCTTC.

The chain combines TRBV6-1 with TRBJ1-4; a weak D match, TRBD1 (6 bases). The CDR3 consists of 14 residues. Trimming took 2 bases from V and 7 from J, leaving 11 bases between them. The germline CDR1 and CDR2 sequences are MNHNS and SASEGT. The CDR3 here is CASSERTGFEKLFF. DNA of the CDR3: TGTGCCAGCAGTGAAAGAACAGGGTTTGAAAAACTGTTTTTT.

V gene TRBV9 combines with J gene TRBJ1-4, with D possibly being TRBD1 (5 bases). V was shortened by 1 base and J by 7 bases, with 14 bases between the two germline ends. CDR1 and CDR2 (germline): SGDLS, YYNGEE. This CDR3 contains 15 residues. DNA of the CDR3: TGTGCCAGCAGCGTATCTAAGGGGTTTGGTGAAAAACTGTTTTTT. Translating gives CASSVSKGFGEKLFF.